This T cell receptor beta chain was recorded in a study of blood T cell repertoires in COVID-19. Study as a whole: Material from acute and convalescent COVID-19 was sourced from the United States, Italy and Spain.

Produced via immunoSEQ multiplex PCR; TCRdb's table is partial and in-frame only. The table includes about 270,000 clones, about 86% detected once. This clone was seen only once. The CDR3 spans 11 residues. CDR1 and CDR2 from the germline V gene are SNHLY and FYNNEI. Sequenced: peripheral blood. This rearrangement joins TRBV2 to TRBJ2-3; the D is unclear. The TCR sequence derives from a woman between 25 and 40 years old with COVID-19, enrolled during active disease. CDR3 coding DNA: TGTACGGGTTTGGGCACAGATACGCAGTATTTT. This translates into CTGLGTDTQYF.